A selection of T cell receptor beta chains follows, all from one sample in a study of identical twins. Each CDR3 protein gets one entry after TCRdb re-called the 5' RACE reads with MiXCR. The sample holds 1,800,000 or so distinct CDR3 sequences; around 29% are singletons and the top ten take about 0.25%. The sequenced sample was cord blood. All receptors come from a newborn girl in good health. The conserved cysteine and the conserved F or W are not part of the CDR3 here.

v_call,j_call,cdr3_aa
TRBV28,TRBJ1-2,ASRLGRGYGYT
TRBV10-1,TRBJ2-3,ASSESHPAAAQY
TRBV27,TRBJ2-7,ASSLSGSGFDEQY
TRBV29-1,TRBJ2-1,SGGDNEQF
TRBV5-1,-,ASSLGTGTRAYNEQY
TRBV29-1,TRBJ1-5,SVGGTPNQPQH
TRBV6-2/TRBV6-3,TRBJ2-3,ASSWTSGDSTDTQY
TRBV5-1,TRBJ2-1,ASSGGTHNEQF
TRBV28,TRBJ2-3,ASSFITEGIILRTDTQY
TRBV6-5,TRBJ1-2,ASSYTGHTNYGYT
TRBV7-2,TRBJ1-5,ASSPLGQTSNQPQH
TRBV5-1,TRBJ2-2,ASSLAGLAGTGELF
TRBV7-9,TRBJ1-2,ASSLSFYYGYT
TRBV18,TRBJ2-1,ASSPPVGTGAYNEQF
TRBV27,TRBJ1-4,ASSSPGRGDEKLF
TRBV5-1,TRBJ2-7,ASSRDRDTYEQY
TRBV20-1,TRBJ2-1,SDREEDYNEQF
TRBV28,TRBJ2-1,ASSFPSGRLSYNEQF
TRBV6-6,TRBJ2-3,ASSYGGAKDTQY
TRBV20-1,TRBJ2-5,SARRATSVVETQY
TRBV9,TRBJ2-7,ASSVAPTGLAGENEQY
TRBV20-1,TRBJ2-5,SARRVGIQETQY
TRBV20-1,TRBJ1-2,SARVQGSPDHGYT
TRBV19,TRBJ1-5,ASSIDTGNQPQH
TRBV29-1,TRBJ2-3,SAQRDRGTDTQY
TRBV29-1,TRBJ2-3,SVTGRFTDTQY
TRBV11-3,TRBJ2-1,ASSLDLSSGRDNEQF
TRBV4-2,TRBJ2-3,ASSQEGRTSNTDTQY
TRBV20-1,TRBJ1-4,SAGRGTSNEKLF
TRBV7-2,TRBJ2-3,ASSGLLAVSTDTQY
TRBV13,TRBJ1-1,ASSPEGERNTEAF
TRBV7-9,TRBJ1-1,ASSLALRGITEAF
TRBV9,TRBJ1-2,ASSVGGQNYGYT
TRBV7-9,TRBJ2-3,ASSSLAGLADTQY
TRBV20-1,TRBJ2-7,SARDNRGTYEQY
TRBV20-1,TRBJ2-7,SASRPHSYEQY
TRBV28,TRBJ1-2,ASNTGTLYGYT
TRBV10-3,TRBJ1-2,ATSGTAVYGYT
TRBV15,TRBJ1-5,ATSRDLQVGQPQH
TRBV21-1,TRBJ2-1,ASSKVTRTNEQF
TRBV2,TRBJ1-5,ASSEALIPGSYQPQH
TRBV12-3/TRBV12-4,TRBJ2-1,ASSFSRTSGRSSGEF
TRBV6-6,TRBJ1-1,ASSSSSRGRTEAF
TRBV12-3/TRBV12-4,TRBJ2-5,ASQRAQETQY
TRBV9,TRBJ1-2,ASSIRASPIHGYT
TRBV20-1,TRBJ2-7,SALDRVGHEQY
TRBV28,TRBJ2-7,ASNTGGEQY